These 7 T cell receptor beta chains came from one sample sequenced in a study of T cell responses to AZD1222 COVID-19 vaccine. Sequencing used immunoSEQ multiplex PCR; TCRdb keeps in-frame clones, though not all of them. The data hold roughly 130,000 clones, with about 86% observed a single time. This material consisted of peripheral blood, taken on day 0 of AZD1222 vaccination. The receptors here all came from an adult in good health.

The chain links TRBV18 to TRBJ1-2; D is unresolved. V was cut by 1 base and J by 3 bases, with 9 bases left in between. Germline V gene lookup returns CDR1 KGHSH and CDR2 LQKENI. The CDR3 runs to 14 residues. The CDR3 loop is CASSPQGFDYGYTF. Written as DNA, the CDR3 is TGTGCCAGCTCACCACAGGGTTTTGACTATGGCTACACCTTC.

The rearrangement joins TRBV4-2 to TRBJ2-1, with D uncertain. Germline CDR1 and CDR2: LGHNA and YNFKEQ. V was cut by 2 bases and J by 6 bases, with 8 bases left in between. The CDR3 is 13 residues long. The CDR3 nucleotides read TGTGCCAGCAGCCAATGGGCCGGCAATGAGCAGTTCTTC. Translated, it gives CASSQWAGNEQFF.

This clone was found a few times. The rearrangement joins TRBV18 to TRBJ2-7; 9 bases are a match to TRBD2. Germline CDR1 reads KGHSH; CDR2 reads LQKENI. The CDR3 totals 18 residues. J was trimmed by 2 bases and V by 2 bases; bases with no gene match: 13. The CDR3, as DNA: TGTGCCAGCTCACCATTCGCGATTTCTAGCGGGGCTCCCTACGAGCAGTACTTC. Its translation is CASSPFAISSGAPYEQYF.

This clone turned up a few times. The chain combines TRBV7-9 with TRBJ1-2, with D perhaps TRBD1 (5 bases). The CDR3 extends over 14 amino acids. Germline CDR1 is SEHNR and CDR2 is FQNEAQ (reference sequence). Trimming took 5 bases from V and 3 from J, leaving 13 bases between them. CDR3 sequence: CASSPNAGHYGYTF. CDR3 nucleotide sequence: TGTGCCAGCAGCCCGAACGCAGGGCACTATGGCTACACCTTC.

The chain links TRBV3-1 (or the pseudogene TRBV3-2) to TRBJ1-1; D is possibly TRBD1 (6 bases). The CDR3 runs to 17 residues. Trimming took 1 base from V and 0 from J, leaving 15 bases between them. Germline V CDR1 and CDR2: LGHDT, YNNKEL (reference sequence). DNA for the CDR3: TGTGCCAGCAGCCAAGGCCACGGCGGGACAATGAACACTGAAGCTTTCTTT. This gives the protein CASSQGHGGTMNTEAFF.

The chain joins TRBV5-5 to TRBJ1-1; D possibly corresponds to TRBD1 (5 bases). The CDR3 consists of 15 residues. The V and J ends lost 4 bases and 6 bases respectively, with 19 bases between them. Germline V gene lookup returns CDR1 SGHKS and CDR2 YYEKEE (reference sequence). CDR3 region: CASSLPVMGVPEAFF. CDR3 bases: TGTGCCAGCAGCCTTCCCGTAATGGGGGTCCCTGAAGCTTTCTTT.

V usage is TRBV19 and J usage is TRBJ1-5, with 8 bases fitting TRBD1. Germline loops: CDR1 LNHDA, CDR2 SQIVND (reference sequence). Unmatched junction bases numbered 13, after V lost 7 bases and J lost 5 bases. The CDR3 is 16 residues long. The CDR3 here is CASTPDRGSPHQPQHF. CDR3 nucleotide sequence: TGTGCCAGTACCCCTGACAGGGGTTCACCCCATCAGCCCCAGCATTTT.